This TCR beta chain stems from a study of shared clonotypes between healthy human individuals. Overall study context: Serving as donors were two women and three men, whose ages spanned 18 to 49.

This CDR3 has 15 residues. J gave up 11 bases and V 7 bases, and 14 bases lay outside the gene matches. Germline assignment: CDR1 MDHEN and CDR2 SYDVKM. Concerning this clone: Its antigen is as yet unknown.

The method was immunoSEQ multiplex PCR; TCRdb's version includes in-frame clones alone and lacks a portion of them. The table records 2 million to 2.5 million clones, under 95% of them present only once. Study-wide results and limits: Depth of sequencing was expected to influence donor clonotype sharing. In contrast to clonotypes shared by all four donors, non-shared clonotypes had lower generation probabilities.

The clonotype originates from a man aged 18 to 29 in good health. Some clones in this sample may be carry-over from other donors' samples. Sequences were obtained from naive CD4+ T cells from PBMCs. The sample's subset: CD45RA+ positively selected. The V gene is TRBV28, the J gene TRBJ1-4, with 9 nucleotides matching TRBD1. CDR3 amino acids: CASTALGPGTGKLFF. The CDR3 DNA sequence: TGTGCCAGCACCGCCCTGGGGCCCGGGACAGGGAAACTGTTTTTT.